The TCR beta chain under discussion was sequenced for a study of blood T cell repertoires in COVID-19. The data were produced by immunoSEQ multiplex PCR, yet TCRdb's version contains in-frame clones alone and is incomplete. The top ten clones hold roughly 6% of a sample with about 110,000 clones, approximately 70% of them seen once. Sequenced sample: peripheral blood. The TCR was taken from a man older than 75 with acute or convalescent COVID-19.

The CDR3 nucleotides are TGCAGCGTTGCGGGAAACCTCGGGGCCAAAAACATTCAGTACTTC. Translating gives CSVAGNLGAKNIQYF. The V call is TRBV29-1, the J call TRBJ2-4; a possible D gene is TRBD2 (5 bases). CDR3 length: 15 amino acids. CDR1 and CDR2 (germline): SQVTM, ANQGSEA. The V and J ends lost 4 bases and 1 base respectively, with 14 bases between them. The whole variable domain, remainder taken from reference TRBV29-1 and TRBJ2-4, is SAVISQKPSRDICQRGTSLTIQCQVDSQVTMMFWYRQQPGQSLTLIATANQGSEATYESGFVIDKFPISRPNLTFSTLTVSNMSPEDSSIYLCSVAGNLGAKNIQYFGAGTRLSVL.